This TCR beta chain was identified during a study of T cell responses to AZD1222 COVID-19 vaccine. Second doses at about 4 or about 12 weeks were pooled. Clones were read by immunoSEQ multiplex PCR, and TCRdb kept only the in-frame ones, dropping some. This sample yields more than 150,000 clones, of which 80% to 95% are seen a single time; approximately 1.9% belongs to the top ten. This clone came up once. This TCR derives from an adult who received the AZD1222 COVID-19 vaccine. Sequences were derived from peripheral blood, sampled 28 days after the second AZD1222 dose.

This chain's CDR3 is CASSPGPQNTDTQYF. The CDR3 DNA sequence: TGTGCCAGCAGCCCAGGACCCCAGAACACAGATACGCAGTATTTT. V and J are TRBV9 and TRBJ2-3, with unresolved D. The CDR3 length is 15 residues. CDR1 is SGDLS, CDR2 YYNGEE, per germline. V dropped 4 bases and J dropped 2 bases, with 14 bases sitting between them.